One TCR beta chain is described in this entry. CDR1 is SNHLY and CDR2 is FYNNEI in the germline V gene. This CDR3 is built from 13 residues. Trimming took 6 bases from V and 2 from J; bases not matched to a gene: 2. How the authors handled the data: Scientists estimated how many nucleated cells there were by amplifying reference gene primers. Measured with immunoSEQ multiplex PCR; TCRdb has only the in-frame clones, and not every one. D and trimming were read from the DNA, whereas the V and J calls and clone size are those reported in that table. The sample records tens of thousands of clones, approximately 80% being singletons. These data come from a study of blood T cell repertoires in COVID-19. Study details: Material from acute and convalescent COVID-19 was sourced from the United States, Italy and Spain. Sample material is recorded as cDNA or gDNA derived from T cells, B-cell-depleted T cells, or PBMCs.

The chain couples TRBV2 to TRBJ2-7; 9 bases map to TRBD1. The sequencing input was peripheral blood. This TCR was recovered from a human donor in a cohort sampled during active COVID-19. The CDR3 DNA sequence: TGTGCCAGCAGCGGGACAGGGACCTACGAGCAGTACTTC. Translation gives CASSGTGTYEQYF. Based on the CDR3 plus reference TRBV2 and TRBJ2-7, the full variable domain is EPEVTQTPSHQVTQMGQEVILRCVPISNHLYFYWYRQILGQKVEFLVSFYNNEISEKSEIFDDQFSVERPDGSNFTLKIRSTKLEDSAMYFCASSGTGTYEQYFGPGTRLTVT.